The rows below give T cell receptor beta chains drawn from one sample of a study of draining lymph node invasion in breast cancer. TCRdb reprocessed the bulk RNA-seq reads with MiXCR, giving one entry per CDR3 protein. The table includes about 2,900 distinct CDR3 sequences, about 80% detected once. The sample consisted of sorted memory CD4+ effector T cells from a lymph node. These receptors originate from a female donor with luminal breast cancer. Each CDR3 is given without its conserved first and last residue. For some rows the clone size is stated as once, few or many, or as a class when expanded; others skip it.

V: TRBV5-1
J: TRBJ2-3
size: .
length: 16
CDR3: ASSLGLAGGRYTDTQY

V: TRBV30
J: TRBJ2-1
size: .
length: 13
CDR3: AWSLRGTAYNEQL

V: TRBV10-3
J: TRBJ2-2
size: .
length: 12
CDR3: AISQRDSTGELF

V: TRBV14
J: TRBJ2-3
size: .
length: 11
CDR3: ASSPTGGGTQY

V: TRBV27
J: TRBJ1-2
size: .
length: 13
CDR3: ASSLGGAGGYGYT

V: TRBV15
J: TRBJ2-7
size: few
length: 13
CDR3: ATSRVGHGTYEQY

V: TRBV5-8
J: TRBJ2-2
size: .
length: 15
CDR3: ASSHETSGGFAGELF

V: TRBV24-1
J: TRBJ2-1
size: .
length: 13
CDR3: ATSEGGGPLDEQF

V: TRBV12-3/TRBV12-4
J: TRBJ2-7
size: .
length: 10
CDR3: ASSKQGDEQY

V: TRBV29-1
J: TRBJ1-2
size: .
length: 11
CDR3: SAANGANYGYT

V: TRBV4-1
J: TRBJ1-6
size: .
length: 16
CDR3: ASSLLGTGSSYNSPLH

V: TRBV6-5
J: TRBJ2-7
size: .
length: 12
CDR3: ASSRQGSSYEQY

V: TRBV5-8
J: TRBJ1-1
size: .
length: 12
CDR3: ASSIFQGKLEAF

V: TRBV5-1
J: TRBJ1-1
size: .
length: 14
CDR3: ASSPDRGRFFTEAF

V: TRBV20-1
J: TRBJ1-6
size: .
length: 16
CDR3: SARVPRGGAMRNSPLH

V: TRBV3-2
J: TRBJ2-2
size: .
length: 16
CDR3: ASSQALMERNNTGELF

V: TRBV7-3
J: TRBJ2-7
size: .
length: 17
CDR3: ASSLTLPGTGLSIYEQY

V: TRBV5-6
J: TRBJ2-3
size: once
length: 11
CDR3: ASSLGWADTQY

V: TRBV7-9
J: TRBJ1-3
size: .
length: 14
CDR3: ASAASGDSSGNTIY

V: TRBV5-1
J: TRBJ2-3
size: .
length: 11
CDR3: ASSSSGTDTKY

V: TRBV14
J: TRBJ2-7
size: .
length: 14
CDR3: ASSLRTSRDSYEQY

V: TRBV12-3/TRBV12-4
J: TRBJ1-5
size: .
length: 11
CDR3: ASSPGEGQPQH

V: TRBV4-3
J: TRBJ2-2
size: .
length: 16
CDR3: ASSQGLIGSAITGELF

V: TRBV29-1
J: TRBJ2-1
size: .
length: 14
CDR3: SVESGPGPVNNEQF

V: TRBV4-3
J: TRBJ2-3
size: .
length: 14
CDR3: ASSQDPSTGSDTQY

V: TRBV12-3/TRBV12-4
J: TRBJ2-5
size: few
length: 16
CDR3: ASSFPGLAGWSQETQY

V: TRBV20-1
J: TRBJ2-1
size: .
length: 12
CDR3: SARAGGPYNEQF

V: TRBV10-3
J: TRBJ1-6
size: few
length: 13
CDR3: AISELTGLQSPLH

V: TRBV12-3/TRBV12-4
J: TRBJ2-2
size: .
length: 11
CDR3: ASSLKFTGELF

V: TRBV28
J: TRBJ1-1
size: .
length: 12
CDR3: ASRHGTANTEAF

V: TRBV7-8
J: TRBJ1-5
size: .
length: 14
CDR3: ASSSQVGLSNQPQH

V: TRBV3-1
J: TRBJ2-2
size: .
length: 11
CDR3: ASSPQGNGELF

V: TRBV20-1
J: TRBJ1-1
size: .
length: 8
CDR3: SALNTEAF

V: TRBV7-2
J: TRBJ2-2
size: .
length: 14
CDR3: ASSLWGGANTWELF

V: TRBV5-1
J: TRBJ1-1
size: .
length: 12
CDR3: ASSWGQGSTEAF

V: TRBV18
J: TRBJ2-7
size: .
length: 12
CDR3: ASSPTAGQHEQY

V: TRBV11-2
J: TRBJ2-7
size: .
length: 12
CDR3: ASSRDYQSYEQY

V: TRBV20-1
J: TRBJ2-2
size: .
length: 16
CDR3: SAKVGRGLAAGKGELF

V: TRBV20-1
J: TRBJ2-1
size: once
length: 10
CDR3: SATGGANEQF

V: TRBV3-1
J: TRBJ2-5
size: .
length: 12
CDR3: ASSQNRGQETQY

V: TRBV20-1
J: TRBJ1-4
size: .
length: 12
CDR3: SANSGGHAEKLF

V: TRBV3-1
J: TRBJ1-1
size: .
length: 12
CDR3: ASSQQGLNTEAF

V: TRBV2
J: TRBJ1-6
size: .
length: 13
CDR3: ASGGTSPGRSPLH

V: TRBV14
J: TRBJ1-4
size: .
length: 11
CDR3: ASSPRGNEKLF

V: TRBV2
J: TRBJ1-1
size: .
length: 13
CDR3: ASSEAPGGDTEAF

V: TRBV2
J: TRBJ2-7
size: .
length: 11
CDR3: ASTGDQSYEQY

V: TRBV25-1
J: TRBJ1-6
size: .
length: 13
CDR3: ASSEWSSGGAPLH

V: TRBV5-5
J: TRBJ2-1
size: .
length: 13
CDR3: ASSLGLYSYNEQF

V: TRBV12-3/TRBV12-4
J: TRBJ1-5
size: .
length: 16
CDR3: ASSLGGQALAQNQPQH

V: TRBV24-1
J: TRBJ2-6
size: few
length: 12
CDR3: ATSDRSGANVLT

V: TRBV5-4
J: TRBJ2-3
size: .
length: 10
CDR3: ASLDSTDTQY

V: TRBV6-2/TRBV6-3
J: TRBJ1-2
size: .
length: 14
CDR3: ASSPGSSRRGYGYT

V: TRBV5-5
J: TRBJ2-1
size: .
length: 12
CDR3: ASSLRLAPNEQF